Below, 27 T cell receptor beta chains from the same sample are listed, as sequenced in a study of T cell clusters in autoimmune cytopenias. Each sample's input was 250 ng genomic DNA, 38,000 or so genome equivalents. TRB was amplified by touch-down multiplex PCR, primer pools A and B combined. TCRdb re-called the multiplex PCR reads, yielding one record per CDR3 amino acid sequence without DNA. The sample data list around 6,800 distinct CDR3 sequences. Another study also made use of these data, one on T cell repertoires in aging, cancer and after chemotherapy.

Material for sequencing was peripheral blood. Receptor source: a human donor in good health.

This chain links TRBV12-3 or TRBV12-4 with TRBJ2-2; TCRdb's D call, TRBD1, is unchecked because there is no DNA. The length of the CDR3 is 15 residues. The CDR3 loop is CASSFLDRAAGELFF.

The chain links TRBV5-4 to TRBJ2-2; the TRBD1 assignment by TCRdb is unverifiable without DNA. The germline V gene encodes CDR1 SGHNT and CDR2 YYREEE (reference sequence). The length of the CDR3 is 15 residues. Here the CDR3 reads CASSPPGTGAGELFF.

This clonotype is identified as medium-sized from frequency. The gene calls are TRBV15 and TRBJ1-4; the TCRdb D gene call, TRBD1, has no DNA to confirm it. Germline-derived CDR1 and CDR2 are LNHNV and YYDKDF (reference sequence). The CDR3 consists of 15 residues. The chain's CDR3 is CATSSLAGGGEKLFF.

This clonotype is deemed medium-sized (0.01 to 0.1%) by its frequency. This chain uses TRBV29-1 with TRBJ2-7; the TCRdb call, TRBD2, lacks DNA for checking. The germline gives CDR1 SQVTM, CDR2 ANQGSEA. This CDR3 comprises 14 residues. CDR3 sequence: CSVEGASGGSEQYF.

According to its frequency, this clonotype is medium-sized (0.01 to 0.1%). The rearrangement uses TRBV29-1 and TRBJ1-1; lacking DNA, the TRBD1 call made by TCRdb goes unchecked. This CDR3 has 13 residues. Germline CDR1 and CDR2: SQVTM and ANQGSEA. The chain's CDR3 is CSGGAGVGSEAFF.

CDR3 amino acids: CASSANTGNTIYF. The chain has TRBV12-3 or TRBV12-4 and TRBJ1-3. The CDR3 is made up of 13 amino acids.

The chain carries TRBV6-5 and TRBJ1-5; TCRdb returns TRBD1, unconfirmable since there is no DNA. Germline-derived CDR1 and CDR2 are MNHEY and SVGAGI. CDR3 length: 14 residues. CDR3 in amino acids: CASSYGGPNQPQHF.

This clonotype is called medium-sized based on its frequency. The V and J genes are TRBV12-3 or TRBV12-4 and TRBJ2-5. The CDR3 is 14 residues long. CDR3 in amino acids: CASSLGPPVETQYF.

This rearrangement joins TRBV6-5 to TRBJ1-5; TCRdb's D call of TRBD1 is untestable without DNA. CDR3 length: 15 residues. Germline CDR1 and CDR2: MNHEY and SVGAGI. The chain's CDR3 is CASSVTGQGGQPQHF.

The genes are TRBV5-4 and TRBJ2-1. CDR3 size: 16 residues. Germline CDR1 reads SGHNT; CDR2 reads YYREEE (reference sequence). The CDR3 protein is CASSSTEVAGNNEQFF.

This sequence joins TRBV5-6 and TRBJ1-5; TCRdb reports TRBD1, a call that lacks DNA to check it against. CDR1 and CDR2 (germline): SGHDT, YYEEEE. The CDR3 runs 15 residues. CDR3: CASSLGIGGGQPQHF. The variable domain in full, completed from reference TRBV5-6 and TRBJ1-5, reads DAGVTQSPTHLIKTRGQQVTLRCSPKSGHDTVSWYQQALGQGPQFIFQYYEEEERQRGNFPDRFSGHQFPNYSSELNVNALLLGDSALYLCASSLGIGGGQPQHFGDGTRLSIL.

This rearrangement joins TRBV12-3 or TRBV12-4 to TRBJ1-1; the D call from TCRdb, TRBD1, cannot be confirmed without DNA. This CDR3 region has 17 residues. The CDR3 region is CASSLWDRGLGGTEAFF.

Its frequency marks this clonotype as medium-sized. This chain connects TRBV12-3 or TRBV12-4 to TRBJ2-7. The CDR3 length is 12 residues. Here the CDR3 reads CASSTFTDEQYF.

This sequence joins TRBV20-1 and TRBJ2-5; the D gene TCRdb calls, TRBD2, cannot be checked with no DNA. The length of the CDR3 is 16 residues. In germline, CDR1 is DFQATT, CDR2 SNEGSKA (reference sequence). CDR3 loop: CSPEARRYSSQETQYF.

This clonotype ranks as medium-sized in terms of frequency. This chain joins TRBV12-3 or TRBV12-4 and TRBJ2-7. This CDR3 region has 13 residues. This CDR3 reads CASSLGMSYEQYF.

The chain is built from TRBV29-1 and TRBJ1-2; TCRdb reports TRBD1, a call that lacks DNA to check it against. The germline CDR1 and CDR2 sequences are SQVTM and ANQGSEA. There are 14 residues in the CDR3. This CDR3 reads CSVGSGTGPPGYTF.

V and J are TRBV12-3 or TRBV12-4 and TRBJ2-7; TCRdb proposes TRBD1, but this gene call is untestable without DNA. The CDR3 has 13 residues. The chain's CDR3 is CASSRVRGREQYF.

This clonotype is medium-sized by frequency. The rearrangement uses TRBV15 and TRBJ1-1. The germline V gene encodes CDR1 LNHNV and CDR2 YYDKDF (reference sequence). The CDR3 spans 13 residues. Here the CDR3 reads CATSSDMNTEAFF.

According to its frequency, this clonotype is medium-sized. The V and J genes are TRBV12-3 or TRBV12-4 and TRBJ2-3. The length of the CDR3 is 15 residues. The CDR3 reads CASNQLGAGTDTQYF.

The rearrangement joins TRBV13 to TRBJ2-7. The CDR3 has 12 amino acids. Germline V gene sequence: CDR1 PRHDT, CDR2 FYEKMQ (reference sequence). The CDR3 here is CASRGAPHEQYF.

The rearrangement joins TRBV6-5 to TRBJ1-5; TCRdb proposes TRBD1, but this gene call is untestable without DNA. CDR1 and CDR2 (germline): MNHEY, SVGAGI. The CDR3 totals 16 residues. This CDR3 is CASSAHRALSNQPQHF.

This sequence joins TRBV20-1 and TRBJ2-1; TCRdb returns TRBD1, unconfirmable since there is no DNA. Germline values: CDR1 DFQATT, CDR2 SNEGSKA (reference sequence). This CDR3 is built from 14 residues. CDR3 protein: CSATWDNFYNEQFF.

This chain links TRBV19 with TRBJ2-1; without DNA, the TCRdb call of TRBD1 cannot be checked. The CDR3 extends over 16 amino acids. Germline CDR1 LNHDA, CDR2 SQIVND (reference sequence). CDR3 sequence reads: CASSIKAAPGILEQFF.

According to its frequency, this clonotype is medium-sized. The chain employs TRBV6-5 and TRBJ1-2. Germline lookup yields CDR1 MNHEY and CDR2 SVGAGI. This CDR3 is built from 12 residues. CDR3 region: CASRPGDYGYTF.

This rearrangement joins TRBV6-5 to TRBJ1-6. Germline V gives CDR1 MNHEY, CDR2 SVGAGI. The CDR3 runs 15 residues. CDR3 residues: CASSYEITLRSPLHF.

CDR3 sequence: CAWSRRGGKETQYF. The chain recombines TRBV30 with TRBJ2-5; the D gene TCRdb calls, TRBD2, cannot be checked with no DNA. The germline gives CDR1 GTSNPN, CDR2 SVGIG (reference sequence). This CDR3 spans 14 amino acids.

Judged by frequency, this clonotype is medium-sized. The rearrangement links TRBV5-6 to TRBJ2-3; with no DNA, the TCRdb D assignment of TRBD1 cannot be verified. CDR3 size: 15 residues. The germline gives CDR1 SGHDT, CDR2 YYEEEE. CDR3 amino acids: CASSTTGGHTDTQYF.